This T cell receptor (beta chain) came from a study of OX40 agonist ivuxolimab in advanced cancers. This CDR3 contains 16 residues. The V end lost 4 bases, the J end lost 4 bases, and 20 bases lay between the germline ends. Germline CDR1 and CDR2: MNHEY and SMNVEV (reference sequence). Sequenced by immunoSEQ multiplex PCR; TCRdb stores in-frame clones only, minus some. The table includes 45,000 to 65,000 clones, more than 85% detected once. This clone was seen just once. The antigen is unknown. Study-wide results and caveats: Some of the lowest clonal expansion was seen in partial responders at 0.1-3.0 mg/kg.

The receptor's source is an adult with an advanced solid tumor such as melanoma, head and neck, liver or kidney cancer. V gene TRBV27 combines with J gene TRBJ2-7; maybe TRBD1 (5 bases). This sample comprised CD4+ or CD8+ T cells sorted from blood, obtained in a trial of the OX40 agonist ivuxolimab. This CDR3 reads CASSSQEKLLPYEQYF. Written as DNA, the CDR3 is TGTGCCAGCAGTTCACAGGAAAAACTTTTACCTTACGAGCAGTACTTC.